The table lists the clone carrying this TCR beta chain with a few counts. Its antigen is unknown. The data were obtained in a study of cytomegalovirus exposure and HLA in healthy donors. Germline V gives CDR1 MNHEY, CDR2 SVGAGI. The CDR3 has 15 amino acids. V was clipped by 6 bases and J by 1 base; unmatched bases: 6. With 60 Vbeta and 13 Jbeta primers, the PCR was carried out. Data came from immunoSEQ multiplex PCR; TCRdb stores just in-frame clones and leaves some out. The data show roughly 190,000 clones, 12% seen once. Samples came from healthy bone marrow donors. Broader study findings: Under in vitro conditions, a few CMV-associated chains were confirmed as specific for CMV antigens. Equally common other TCR beta chains were less clonally expanded than HLA-associated ones, a later analysis found. A classifier reportedly called cytomegalovirus status with high sensitivity and specificity.

This rearrangement joins TRBV6-5 to TRBJ2-5; 9 bases map to TRBD1. The sequencing input was PBMCs. The sequence was collected from a man aged 50 to 59 in good health and CMV-seropositive. CDR3 sequence (DNA): TGTGCCAGCAGCAAGACAGGGGGAAGCCAAGAGACCCAGTACTTC. This codes for CASSKTGGSQETQYF.